This T cell receptor beta chain was obtained from a study of vaccination effects on CD4 cells after COVID-19. Across the study: After expansion with viral peptide pools in the ViraFEST assay, antigen-specific CD4+ T cells were sequenced.

TCRdb's copy holds only in-frame clones and misses some; the assay was immunoSEQ multiplex PCR. The repertoire consists of about 48,000 clones, with 67% occurring once and the leading ten covering 4.5% to 6.5%. A 10-day culture period preceded the isolation of CD4+ T cells. This CDR3 is built from 15 residues. CDR1 and CDR2 from the germline V gene are SGHTA and FQGNSA. Trimming took 7 bases from V and 3 from J, leaving 16 bases between them. On this clone itself: Its target is unknown.

The specimen was CD4+ T cells from PBMCs cultured without peptide, collected before COVID-19 vaccination. This receptor was identified in a human donor who received a COVID-19 vaccine. The chain has TRBV7-2 and TRBJ1-3; maybe TRBD1 (5 bases). The CDR3: CASTLVGARGNTIYF. CDR3 DNA sequence: TGTGCCAGCACCCTAGTTGGGGCTCGTGGAAACACCATATATTTT. The variable domain in full, with the rest retrieved from reference TRBV7-2 and TRBJ1-3, is GAGVSQSPSNKVTEKGKDVELRCDPISGHTALYWYRQSLGQGLEFLIYFQGNSAPDKSGLPSDRFSAERTGGSVSTLTIQRTQQEDSAVYLCASTLVGARGNTIYFGEGSWLTVV.